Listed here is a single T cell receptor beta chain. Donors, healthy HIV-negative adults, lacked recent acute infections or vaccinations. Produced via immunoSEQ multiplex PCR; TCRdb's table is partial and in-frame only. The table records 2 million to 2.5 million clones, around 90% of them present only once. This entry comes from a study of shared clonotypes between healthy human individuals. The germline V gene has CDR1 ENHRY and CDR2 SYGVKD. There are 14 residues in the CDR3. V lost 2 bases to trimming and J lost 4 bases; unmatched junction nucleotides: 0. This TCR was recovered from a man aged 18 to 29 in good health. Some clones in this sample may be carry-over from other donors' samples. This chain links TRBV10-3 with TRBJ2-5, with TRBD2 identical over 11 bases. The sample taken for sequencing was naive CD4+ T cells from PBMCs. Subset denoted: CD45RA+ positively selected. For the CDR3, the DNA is TGTGCCATCAGTGAGGGACTAGCGGGAGAGACCCAGTACTTC. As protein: CAISEGLAGETQYF.